A selection of T cell receptor beta chains follows, all from one sample in a study of shared clonotypes between healthy human individuals. Generated by immunoSEQ multiplex PCR, the TCRdb table keeps only in-frame clones and is missing some. The repertoire has millions of clones, around 96% of them found once; the top ten carry about 1.1%. Sample: naive CD8+ T cells sorted from blood. The receptors come from a man in his late teens or twenties in good health. The conserved cysteine and the conserved F or W are not part of the CDR3 here. Each record gives: V gene, clone size, CDR3 protein. The listing skips clone size in some rows; elsewhere it reads once, few, many or a size class.

v_gene: TRBV5-4; abundance: .; CDR3aa: ASSFGSYEQY
v_gene: TRBV28; abundance: .; CDR3aa: ASRTKQGPFSYEQY
v_gene: TRBV2; abundance: .; CDR3aa: ASKGTAAEFYSNQPQH
v_gene: TRBV4-1; abundance: .; CDR3aa: ASSQTGTLYEQY
v_gene: TRBV10-1; abundance: few; CDR3aa: ASSEDSLLYEQY
v_gene: TRBV13; abundance: .; CDR3aa: ASSLGNTGELF
v_gene: TRBV5-6; abundance: .; CDR3aa: ASSLEGGYGYT
v_gene: TRBV4-2; abundance: once; CDR3aa: ASSQVDAVAEAF
v_gene: TRBV18; abundance: .; CDR3aa: ASSPPGVPNRDEQF
v_gene: TRBV15; abundance: .; CDR3aa: ATSREGHDGYT
v_gene: TRBV5-4; abundance: .; CDR3aa: ASSADPSGNYGYT
v_gene: TRBV4-3; abundance: .; CDR3aa: ASSRSSGAGETQY
v_gene: TRBV7-2; abundance: .; CDR3aa: ASSLSPYEQY
v_gene: TRBV5-1; abundance: .; CDR3aa: ASTHNGVQMNTEAF
v_gene: TRBV4-3; abundance: .; CDR3aa: ASSQGRAGPNEKLF
v_gene: TRBV29-1; abundance: .; CDR3aa: SVEAQGGLADTQY
v_gene: TRBV14; abundance: .; CDR3aa: ASSQGGGLSYEQY
v_gene: TRBV28; abundance: .; CDR3aa: ASSSNWDFSYEQY
v_gene: TRBV27; abundance: .; CDR3aa: ASGEWTLPSTDTQY
v_gene: TRBV6-1; abundance: .; CDR3aa: ASSSRLAGGEF
v_gene: TRBV5-1; abundance: once; CDR3aa: ASFGGGQETQY
v_gene: TRBV6-1; abundance: once; CDR3aa: ASSEGTGLAGYEQY
v_gene: TRBV15; abundance: .; CDR3aa: ATSPWVSSYNEQF
v_gene: TRBV13; abundance: .; CDR3aa: ASSLGSQGSAKNIQY
v_gene: TRBV7-9; abundance: .; CDR3aa: ASSGGQGLTNTEAF
v_gene: TRBV5-1; abundance: .; CDR3aa: ASSMEGGQSSYEQY
v_gene: TRBV4-3; abundance: .; CDR3aa: ASSQRSADGDGYT
v_gene: TRBV27; abundance: .; CDR3aa: ASSLLGVAGALQETQY